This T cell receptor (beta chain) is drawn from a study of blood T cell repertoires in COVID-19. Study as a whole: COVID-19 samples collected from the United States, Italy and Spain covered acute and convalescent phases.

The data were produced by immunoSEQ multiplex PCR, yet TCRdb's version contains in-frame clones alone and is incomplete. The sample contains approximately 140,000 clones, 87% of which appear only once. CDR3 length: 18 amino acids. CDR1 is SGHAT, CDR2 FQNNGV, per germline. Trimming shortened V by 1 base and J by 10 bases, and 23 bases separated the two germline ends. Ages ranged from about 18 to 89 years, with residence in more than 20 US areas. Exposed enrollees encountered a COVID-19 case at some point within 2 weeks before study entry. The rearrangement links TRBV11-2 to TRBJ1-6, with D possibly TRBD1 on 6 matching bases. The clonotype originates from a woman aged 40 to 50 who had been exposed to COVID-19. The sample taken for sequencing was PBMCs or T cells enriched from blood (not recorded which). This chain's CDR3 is CASSLGSGRGGYKSPLHF. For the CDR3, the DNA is TGTGCCAGCAGCTTAGGATCCGGCAGGGGAGGGTACAAATCACCCCTCCACTTT. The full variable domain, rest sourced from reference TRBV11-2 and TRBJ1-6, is EAGVAQSPRYKIIEKRQSVAFWCNPISGHATLYWYQQILGQGPKLLIQFQNNGVVDDSQLPKDRFSAERLKGVDSTLKIQPAKLEDSAVYLCASSLGSGRGGYKSPLHFGNGTRLTVT.